The rows below give T cell receptor beta chains drawn from one sample of a study of blood T cell repertoires in COVID-19. Assay: immunoSEQ multiplex PCR; the TCRdb copy retains only in-frame clones and omits some. Of some 390,000 clones in the sample, around 89% were seen once. Sequencing was performed on peripheral blood. The receptors stem from a woman aged 40 to 50 with COVID-19, enrolled during active disease. Both conserved end residues are part of each CDR3. The D gene is left open where the match is weak. A row's size may be missing; if present it is once, few, many or a size class.

V gene: TRBV19
D gene: TRBD1
J gene: TRBJ2-5
clone size: -
CDR3 DNA: TGTGCCAGTAGTACCGGGACAGGGGGCGCGTATAGGGAGACCCAGTACTTC
CDR3 protein: CASSTGTGGAYRETQYF

V gene: TRBV6-5
D gene: -
J gene: TRBJ1-5
clone size: few
CDR3 DNA: TGTGCCAGCACCGAACAGTCGGGGAGCAATCAGCCCCAGCATTTT
CDR3 protein: CASTEQSGSNQPQHF

V gene: TRBV6-2/TRBV6-3
D gene: -
J gene: TRBJ1-5
clone size: -
CDR3 DNA: TGTGCCAGCAGTCCAGCAGGTTATCAGCCCCAGCATTTT
CDR3 protein: CASSPAGYQPQHF

V gene: TRBV2
D gene: -
J gene: TRBJ1-4
clone size: -
CDR3 DNA: TGTGCCAGCAGTGAAGTCAGGGGAAAGTCTAATGAAAAACTGTTTTTT
CDR3 protein: CASSEVRGKSNEKLFF

V gene: TRBV2
D gene: TRBD2
J gene: TRBJ2-5
clone size: once
CDR3 DNA: TGTGCCAGCAGGGGAGGACTAGCGGGGGGCCAGGAGACCCAGTACTTC
CDR3 protein: CASRGGLAGGQETQYF

V gene: TRBV4-3
D gene: -
J gene: TRBJ2-1
clone size: -
CDR3 DNA: TGCGCCAGCAGCCTCCGCGCGTCCATTGACAATGAGCAGTTCTTC
CDR3 protein: CASSLRASIDNEQFF

V gene: TRBV3-1/TRBV3-2
D gene: TRBD2
J gene: TRBJ2-7
clone size: -
CDR3 DNA: TGTGCCAGCAGCCGTACTAGCGGGGACTCCTACGAGCAGTACTTC
CDR3 protein: CASSRTSGDSYEQYF

V gene: TRBV7-9
D gene: -
J gene: TRBJ2-3
clone size: -
CDR3 DNA: TGTGCCAGCAGCTCAATCCCAAGACAGCTGGGCACAGATACGCAGTATTTT
CDR3 protein: CASSSIPRQLGTDTQYF

V gene: TRBV7-8
D gene: -
J gene: TRBJ2-5
clone size: -
CDR3 DNA: TGTGCCAGCAGCTTACTTTCACTTCTGGAGACCCAGTACTTC
CDR3 protein: CASSLLSLLETQYF

V gene: TRBV20-1
D gene: -
J gene: TRBJ2-7
clone size: -
CDR3 DNA: TGCAGTGCTAGAGATGGGGAGAAGCAGTACTTC
CDR3 protein: CSARDGEKQYF

V gene: TRBV27
D gene: TRBD2
J gene: TRBJ2-7
clone size: -
CDR3 DNA: TGTGCCAGCAGAATAGCGGGAGGGGAGTACTACGAGCAGTACTTC
CDR3 protein: CASRIAGGEYYEQYF

V gene: TRBV9
D gene: TRBD1
J gene: TRBJ1-3
clone size: -
CDR3 DNA: TGTGCCAGCAGCGGGACAGGGGCTGGAAACACCATATATTTT
CDR3 protein: CASSGTGAGNTIYF

V gene: TRBV7-2
D gene: TRBD1
J gene: TRBJ1-2
clone size: few
CDR3 DNA: TGTGCCAGCAGCTTAGACGGGACAGGGGGTTCTCGTTATGGCTACACCTTC
CDR3 protein: CASSLDGTGGSRYGYTF

V gene: TRBV6-6
D gene: -
J gene: TRBJ1-2
clone size: few
CDR3 DNA: TGTGCCAGCAGCGCCCAACAGGGCTTCTATGGCTACACCTTC
CDR3 protein: CASSAQQGFYGYTF

V gene: TRBV4-3
D gene: -
J gene: TRBJ2-6
clone size: -
CDR3 DNA: TGCGCCAGCAGCCAAGTCACAGGCTCTGGGGCCAACGTCCTGACTTTC
CDR3 protein: CASSQVTGSGANVLTF

V gene: TRBV18
D gene: TRBD1
J gene: TRBJ1-4
clone size: few
CDR3 DNA: TGTGCCAGCTCACCTCCACTTGGGGACAGTGGGCAACTGTTTTTT
CDR3 protein: CASSPPLGDSGQLFF

V gene: TRBV27
D gene: -
J gene: TRBJ2-5
clone size: -
CDR3 DNA: TGTGCCAGCAGTCCACAGGGCCAAGAGACCCAGTACTTC
CDR3 protein: CASSPQGQETQYF

V gene: TRBV5-4
D gene: TRBD1
J gene: TRBJ1-1
clone size: -
CDR3 DNA: TGTGCCAGCAGCTTGGCAAACAGGGGTCACACTGAAGCTTTCTTT
CDR3 protein: CASSLANRGHTEAFF

V gene: TRBV4-3
D gene: TRBD1
J gene: TRBJ2-1
clone size: -
CDR3 DNA: TGCGCCAGCAGCCTTCTCGGACAGGGCCCTCACAATGAGCAGTTCTTC
CDR3 protein: CASSLLGQGPHNEQFF

V gene: TRBV9
D gene: TRBD1
J gene: TRBJ2-1
clone size: -
CDR3 DNA: TGTGCCAGCAGCGCTACCCCGGACAGGGGAAATGAGCAGTTCTTC
CDR3 protein: CASSATPDRGNEQFF

V gene: TRBV7-9
D gene: -
J gene: TRBJ1-5
clone size: -
CDR3 DNA: TGTGCCAGCACCGAAAGGAGGGCTCAGCCCCAGCATTTT
CDR3 protein: CASTERRAQPQHF

V gene: TRBV7-2
D gene: -
J gene: TRBJ2-7
clone size: -
CDR3 DNA: TGTGCCAGCAGCTTACGTACTATATTCTACGAGCAGTACTTC
CDR3 protein: CASSLRTIFYEQYF

V gene: TRBV6-6
D gene: TRBD1
J gene: TRBJ1-1
clone size: -
CDR3 DNA: TGTGCCAGCAGTTACTCCCCACCGACAGGGGACACTGAAGCTTTCTTT
CDR3 protein: CASSYSPPTGDTEAFF

V gene: TRBV7-2
D gene: -
J gene: TRBJ2-1
clone size: -
CDR3 DNA: TGTGCCAGCAGCTTAGGGAGGGTTAGCTCCTACAATGAGCAGTTCTTC
CDR3 protein: CASSLGRVSSYNEQFF

V gene: TRBV4-3
D gene: -
J gene: TRBJ1-5
clone size: -
CDR3 DNA: TGCGCCAGCAGCCAAGAATTTGGGCAGGGGAGCAATCAGCCCCAGCATTTT
CDR3 protein: CASSQEFGQGSNQPQHF

V gene: TRBV5-6
D gene: -
J gene: TRBJ1-5
clone size: -
CDR3 DNA: TGTGCCAGCAGCTTGGCTGAGAATCAGCCCCAGCATTTT
CDR3 protein: CASSLAENQPQHF

V gene: TRBV4-2
D gene: -
J gene: TRBJ1-2
clone size: -
CDR3 DNA: TGTGCCAGCAGCCCGTCCCCAGCTGGAGGCTATGGCTACACCTTC
CDR3 protein: CASSPSPAGGYGYTF

V gene: TRBV19
D gene: -
J gene: TRBJ1-4
clone size: -
CDR3 DNA: TGTGCCAGTACCCCGTGGGGGGAGGCAACTAATGAAAAACTGTTTTTT
CDR3 protein: CASTPWGEATNEKLFF

V gene: TRBV7-2
D gene: -
J gene: TRBJ1-1
clone size: -
CDR3 DNA: TGTGCCAGCAGCCTAGGGGAGGCTAACACTGAAGCTTTCTTT
CDR3 protein: CASSLGEANTEAFF

V gene: TRBV5-1
D gene: -
J gene: TRBJ2-1
clone size: -
CDR3 DNA: TGCGCCAGCAGCTTGGCGCGGTTAAGCTCCTACAATGAGCAGTTCTTC
CDR3 protein: CASSLARLSSYNEQFF

V gene: TRBV19
D gene: TRBD1
J gene: TRBJ1-1
clone size: -
CDR3 DNA: TGTGCCAGTAGTATAGGACGGACAGGGAACACTGAAGCTTTCTTT
CDR3 protein: CASSIGRTGNTEAFF

V gene: TRBV27
D gene: TRBD1
J gene: TRBJ2-3
clone size: -
CDR3 DNA: TGTGCCAGCAGTTTATTCCAGGGGGCCACAGATACGCAGTATTTT
CDR3 protein: CASSLFQGATDTQYF

V gene: TRBV5-8
D gene: -
J gene: TRBJ2-7
clone size: -
CDR3 DNA: TGTGCCAGCAGCTTGCTACCCTCCCGGGGGTTCGCCTACGAGCAGTACTTC
CDR3 protein: CASSLLPSRGFAYEQYF

V gene: TRBV19
D gene: TRBD1
J gene: TRBJ2-6
clone size: -
CDR3 DNA: TGTGCCAGTAGTATGCGGACAGGGAGAGGTGGGGCCAACGTCCTGACTTTC
CDR3 protein: CASSMRTGRGGANVLTF

V gene: TRBV5-6
D gene: TRBD2
J gene: TRBJ2-3
clone size: once
CDR3 DNA: TGTGCCAGCAGCTTGGGTGGACTAGCGACAGATACGCAGTATTTT
CDR3 protein: CASSLGGLATDTQYF

V gene: TRBV6-2/TRBV6-3
D gene: -
J gene: TRBJ2-3
clone size: -
CDR3 DNA: TGTGCCAGCAGTTACTCCGAGGGGGGGGGCACAGATACGCAGTATTTT
CDR3 protein: CASSYSEGGGTDTQYF

V gene: TRBV7-6
D gene: TRBD2
J gene: TRBJ2-1
clone size: -
CDR3 DNA: TGTGCCAGCAGCTCGACTAGCGGGAGCTTCCTTAACAATGAGCAGTTCTTC
CDR3 protein: CASSSTSGSFLNNEQFF

V gene: TRBV2
D gene: -
J gene: TRBJ2-5
clone size: -
CDR3 DNA: TGTGCCAGCAGTGCGTCACCCCAGGGCGGGGAAGAGACCCAGTACTTC
CDR3 protein: CASSASPQGGEETQYF

V gene: TRBV7-8
D gene: TRBD1
J gene: TRBJ1-6
clone size: -
CDR3 DNA: TGTGCCAGCAGCTTATGGACAGGGGCAGGAAATTCACCCCTCCACTTT
CDR3 protein: CASSLWTGAGNSPLHF

V gene: TRBV7-9
D gene: TRBD2
J gene: TRBJ2-5
clone size: -
CDR3 DNA: TGTGCCAGCAGCTTATCGCCTAGCGGAGAGACCCAGTACTTC
CDR3 protein: CASSLSPSGETQYF

V gene: TRBV27
D gene: -
J gene: TRBJ2-7
clone size: -
CDR3 DNA: TGTGCCAGCAGCCGGGCCGGGGCCTACGAGCAGTACTTC
CDR3 protein: CASSRAGAYEQYF

V gene: TRBV11-2
D gene: TRBD1
J gene: TRBJ2-5
clone size: -
CDR3 DNA: TGTGCCAGCAGCCGGACAGGTTCGAGGGAGACCCAGTACTTC
CDR3 protein: CASSRTGSRETQYF